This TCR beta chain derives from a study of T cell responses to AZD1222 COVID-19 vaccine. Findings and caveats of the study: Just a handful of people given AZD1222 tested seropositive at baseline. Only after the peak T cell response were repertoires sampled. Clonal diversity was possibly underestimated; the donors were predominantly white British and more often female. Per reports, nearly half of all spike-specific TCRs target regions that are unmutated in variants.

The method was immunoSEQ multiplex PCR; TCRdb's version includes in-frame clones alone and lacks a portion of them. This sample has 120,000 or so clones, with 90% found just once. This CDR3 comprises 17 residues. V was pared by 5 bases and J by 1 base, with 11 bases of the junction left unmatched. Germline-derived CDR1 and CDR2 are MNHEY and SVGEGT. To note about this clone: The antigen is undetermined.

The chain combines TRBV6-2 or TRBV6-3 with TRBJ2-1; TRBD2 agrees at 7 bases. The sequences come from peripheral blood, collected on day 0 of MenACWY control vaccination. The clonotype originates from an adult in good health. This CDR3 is CASSLGEREMSYNEQFF. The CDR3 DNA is TGTGCCAGCAGTCTAGGGGAGCGGGAAATGTCCTACAATGAGCAGTTCTTC.